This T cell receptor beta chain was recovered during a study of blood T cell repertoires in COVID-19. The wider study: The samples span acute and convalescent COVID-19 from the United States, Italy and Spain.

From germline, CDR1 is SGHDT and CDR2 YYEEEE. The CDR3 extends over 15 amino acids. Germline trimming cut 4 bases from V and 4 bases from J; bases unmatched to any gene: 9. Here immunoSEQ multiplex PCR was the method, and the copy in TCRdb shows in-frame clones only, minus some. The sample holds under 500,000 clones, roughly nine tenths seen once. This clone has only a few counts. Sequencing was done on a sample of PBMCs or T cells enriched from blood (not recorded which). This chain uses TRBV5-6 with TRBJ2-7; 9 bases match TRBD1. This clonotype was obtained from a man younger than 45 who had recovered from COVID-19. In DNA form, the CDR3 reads TGTGCCAGCAGCCCCCGGGACAGGGCCGCATACGAGCAGTACTTC. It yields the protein CASSPRDRAAYEQYF. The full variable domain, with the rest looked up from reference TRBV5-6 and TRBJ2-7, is DAGVTQSPTHLIKTRGQQVTLRCSPKSGHDTVSWYQQALGQGPQFIFQYYEEEERQRGNFPDRFSGHQFPNYSSELNVNALLLGDSALYLCASSPRDRAAYEQYFGPGTRLTVT.